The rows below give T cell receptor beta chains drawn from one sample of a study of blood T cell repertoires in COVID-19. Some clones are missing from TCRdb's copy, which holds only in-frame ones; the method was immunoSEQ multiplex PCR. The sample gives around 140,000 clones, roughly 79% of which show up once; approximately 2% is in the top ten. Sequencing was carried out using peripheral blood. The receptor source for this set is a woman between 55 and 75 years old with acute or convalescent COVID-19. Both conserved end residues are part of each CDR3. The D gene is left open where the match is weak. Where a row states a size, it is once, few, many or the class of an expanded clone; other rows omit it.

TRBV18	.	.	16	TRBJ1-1	CASSSKGPGRGTEAFF	TGTGCCAGCTCATCGAAGGGACCAGGGAGGGGCACTGAAGCTTTCTTT
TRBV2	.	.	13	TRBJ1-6	CATKRGYNSPLHF	TGTGCCACCAAGCGGGGCTATAATTCACCCCTCCACTTT
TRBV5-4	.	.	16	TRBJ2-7	CASSLFPTDASYEQYF	TGTGCCAGCAGCTTGTTTCCGACAGATGCGTCCTACGAGCAGTACTTC
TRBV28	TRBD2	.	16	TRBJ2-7	CASSLLGTSGSYEQYF	TGTGCCAGCAGTTTATTGGGGACTAGCGGTTCCTACGAGCAGTACTTC
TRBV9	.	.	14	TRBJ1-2	CASSVDPANYGYTF	TGTGCCAGCAGCGTAGACCCAGCTAACTATGGCTACACCTTC
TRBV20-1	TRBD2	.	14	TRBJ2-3	CSASWAGAGDTQYF	TGCAGTGCTAGTTGGGCGGGAGCAGGAGATACGCAGTATTTT
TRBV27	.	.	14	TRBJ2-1	CASSPSTGYNEQFF	TGTGCCAGCAGTCCATCCACAGGTTACAATGAGCAGTTCTTC
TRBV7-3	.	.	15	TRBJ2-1	CASSSRTSSYNEQFF	TGTGCCAGCAGCTCGCGGACAAGTTCCTACAATGAGCAGTTCTTC
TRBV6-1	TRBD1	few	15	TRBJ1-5	CASSDDRAGNQPQHF	TGTGCCAGCAGTGACGACAGGGCGGGCAATCAGCCCCAGCATTTT
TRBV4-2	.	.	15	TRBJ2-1	CASSPRAKGGDEQFF	TGTGCCAGCAGCCCTCGGGCCAAAGGGGGGGATGAGCAGTTCTTC
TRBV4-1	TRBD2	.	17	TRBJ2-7	CASSQGTSGNYPYEQYF	TGCGCCAGCAGCCAAGGGACTAGCGGAAACTACCCCTACGAGCAGTACTTC
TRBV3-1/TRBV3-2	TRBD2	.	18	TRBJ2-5	CASSQDFRPGLVSETQYF	TGTGCCAGCAGCCAAGACTTCCGACCGGGACTAGTTAGTGAGACCCAGTACTTC
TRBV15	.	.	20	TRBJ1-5	CATSREYPIRAGEVSQPQHF	TGTGCCACCAGCAGAGAGTATCCGATTCGGGCAGGGGAAGTTAGTCAGCCCCAGCATTTT
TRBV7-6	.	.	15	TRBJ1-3	CASSLRGRAGNTIYF	TGTGCCAGCAGCCTCAGGGGACGAGCGGGAAACACCATATATTTT
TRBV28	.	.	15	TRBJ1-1	CASTEGSGVDTEAFF	TGTGCCAGCACCGAGGGATCGGGTGTCGACACTGAAGCTTTCTTT
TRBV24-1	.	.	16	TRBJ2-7	CATSDPTATEIYEQYF	TGTGCCACCAGTGACCCTACGGCCACAGAAATCTACGAGCAGTACTTC
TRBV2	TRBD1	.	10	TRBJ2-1	CASSKDRGFF	TGTGCCAGCAGTAAGGACAGGGGGTTCTTC
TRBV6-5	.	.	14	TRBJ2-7	CASSSRGFRSEQYF	TGTGCCAGCAGTTCCCGGGGGTTCCGGAGCGAGCAGTACTTC
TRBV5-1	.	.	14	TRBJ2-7	CASSSYEVSYEQYF	TGCGCCAGCAGCTCCTACGAAGTATCCTACGAGCAGTACTTC
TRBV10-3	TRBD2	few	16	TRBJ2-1	CAISATSGSKYNEQFF	TGTGCCATCAGTGCCACTAGCGGGAGTAAGTACAATGAGCAGTTCTTC
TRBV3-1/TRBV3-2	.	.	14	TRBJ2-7	CASSQGFDSGEQYF	TGTGCCAGCAGCCAAGGTTTTGACTCGGGCGAGCAGTACTTC
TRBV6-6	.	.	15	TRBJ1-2	CASSYSDMQAYGYTF	TGTGCCAGCAGTTACTCGGATATGCAGGCCTATGGCTACACCTTC
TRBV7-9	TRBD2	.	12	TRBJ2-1	CASSPGRLREFF	TGTGCCAGCAGCCCCGGGAGGTTGAGGGAGTTCTTC
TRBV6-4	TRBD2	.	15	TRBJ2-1	CASSDSTSGRGEQFF	TGTGCCAGCAGTGACTCTACTAGCGGGAGAGGTGAGCAGTTCTTC
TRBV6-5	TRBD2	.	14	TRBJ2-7	CASIRTGGGREQYF	TGTGCCAGCATCAGAACCGGGGGGGGTAGAGAGCAGTACTTC
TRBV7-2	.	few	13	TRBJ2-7	CASSLYNTYEQYF	TGTGCCAGCAGCTTATACAACACCTACGAGCAGTACTTC
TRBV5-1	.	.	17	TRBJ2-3	CASSFGPAGSSTDTQYF	TGCGCCAGCAGCTTCGGTCCAGCGGGTTCTAGCACAGATACGCAGTATTTT
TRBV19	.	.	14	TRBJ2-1	CASRRDSSYNEQFF	TGTGCCAGTCGCCGGGACTCGAGCTACAATGAGCAGTTCTTC
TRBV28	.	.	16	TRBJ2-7	CASIKQGLPGSYEQYF	TGTGCCAGCATCAAGCAGGGGCTACCAGGATCCTACGAGCAGTACTTC
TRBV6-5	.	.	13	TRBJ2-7	CASRRQGSYEQYF	TGTGCCAGCAGAAGGCAGGGTTCCTACGAGCAGTACTTC
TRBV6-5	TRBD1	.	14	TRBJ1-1	CASRRQGGGAEAFF	TGTGCCAGCAGGAGACAGGGGGGAGGCGCTGAAGCTTTCTTT